The rows below give T cell receptor beta chains drawn from one sample of a study of blood T cells in healthy people across ages. Via MiXCR, TCRdb re-called the 5' RACE reads, giving one row per CDR3 protein. The sample lists about 1 million distinct CDR3 sequences; 40% to 55% were seen once. Sequenced: blood. The receptors were sampled from a woman aged 55-69 years in good health. Each CDR3 is given with its conserved first and last residue. Fields, in order: J gene, D gene, V gene, clone size, CDR3 DNA, CDR3 protein. D genes are given only for firm matches. The size of a clone is reported for some rows only, either as once, few or many, or as a class for expanded clones.

J gene: TRBJ2-7; D gene: NA; V gene: TRBV11-2; clone size: few; CDR3 DNA: TGTGCCAGCAGCGCGTTGGACCGGGGCGAGCAGTACTTC; CDR3 protein: CASSALDRGEQYF
J gene: TRBJ2-4; D gene: NA; V gene: TRBV29-1; clone size: NA; CDR3 DNA: TGCAGCGTTGAAGTGGGGCTACTTCCAGCCAAAAACATTCAGTACTTC; CDR3 protein: CSVEVGLLPAKNIQYF
J gene: TRBJ2-5; D gene: TRBD2; V gene: TRBV5-1; clone size: NA; CDR3 DNA: TGCGCCAGCAGCTTTTCTCCTAGCGGGAGTGAGACCCAGTACTTC; CDR3 protein: CASSFSPSGSETQYF
J gene: TRBJ1-4; D gene: TRBD1; V gene: TRBV7-9; clone size: NA; CDR3 DNA: TGTGCCAGCAGCCCTAGGACAGGGGGCAATGAAAAACTGTTTTTT; CDR3 protein: CASSPRTGGNEKLFF
J gene: TRBJ1-5; D gene: TRBD1; V gene: TRBV5-6; clone size: NA; CDR3 DNA: TGTGCCAGCAGCTTGCTACAGGGGAATGGCAATCAGCCCCAGCATTTT; CDR3 protein: CASSLLQGNGNQPQHF
J gene: TRBJ2-3; D gene: NA; V gene: TRBV18; clone size: NA; CDR3 DNA: TGTGCCAGCTCGTCCTCGGCGGGCATTAGCACAGATACGCAGTATTTT; CDR3 protein: CASSSSAGISTDTQYF
J gene: TRBJ2-3; D gene: NA; V gene: TRBV5-1; clone size: NA; CDR3 DNA: TGCGCCAGCAGCTTGGGACGGCTAGTGGATACGCAGTATTTT; CDR3 protein: CASSLGRLVDTQYF
J gene: TRBJ2-1; D gene: NA; V gene: TRBV29-1; clone size: NA; CDR3 DNA: TGCAGCGCCCGAGGGGGTTCGGGGAATGAGCAGTTCTTC; CDR3 protein: CSARGGSGNEQFF
J gene: TRBJ2-4; D gene: TRBD1; V gene: TRBV6-1; clone size: few; CDR3 DNA: TGTGCCAGCAGTGAAAGGACAGGGGTGCGGGAGCAGTACTTC; CDR3 protein: CASSERTGVREQYF
J gene: TRBJ2-2; D gene: TRBD2; V gene: TRBV12-3/TRBV12-4; clone size: NA; CDR3 DNA: TGTGCCAGCAGTCTGACTAGCGGGAGGGTTGGCGCGGAGCTGTTTTTT; CDR3 protein: CASSLTSGRVGAELFF
J gene: TRBJ2-5; D gene: NA; V gene: TRBV25-1; clone size: NA; CDR3 DNA: TGTGCCAGCAGTGCTCTATCGGAGGCCAGTACCCAGTACTTC; CDR3 protein: CASSALSEASTQYF
J gene: TRBJ2-3; D gene: TRBD1; V gene: TRBV12-3/TRBV12-4; clone size: NA; CDR3 DNA: TGTGCCAGCACCAGGGGGAAGGCAGATACGCAGTATTTT; CDR3 protein: CASTRGKADTQYF
J gene: TRBJ2-7; D gene: NA; V gene: TRBV5-6; clone size: NA; CDR3 DNA: TGTGCCAGCAGCTTGGGAGTGCCCTTACTCTCCTACGAGCAGTACTTC; CDR3 protein: CASSLGVPLLSYEQYF
J gene: TRBJ2-1; D gene: NA; V gene: TRBV7-9; clone size: NA; CDR3 DNA: TGTGCCAGCAGTTCCGACTGGTGGGATGAGCAGTTCTTC; CDR3 protein: CASSSDWWDEQFF
J gene: TRBJ2-7; D gene: NA; V gene: TRBV3-1; clone size: NA; CDR3 DNA: TGTGCCAGCAGGCCCTGGGGATCCTACGAGCAGTACTTC; CDR3 protein: CASRPWGSYEQYF
J gene: TRBJ2-7; D gene: TRBD2; V gene: TRBV3-1; clone size: NA; CDR3 DNA: TGTGCCAGCACAGTGGGGGGGACGAAAGAGCAGTACTTC; CDR3 protein: CASTVGGTKEQYF
J gene: TRBJ2-1; D gene: NA; V gene: TRBV6-5; clone size: NA; CDR3 DNA: TGTGCCAGCAGGCCGCTAGCTATCTCCTACAATGAGCAGTTCTTC; CDR3 protein: CASRPLAISYNEQFF